Below, 6 T cell receptor beta chains from the same sample are listed, as sequenced in a study of blood T cell repertoires in COVID-19. Sequencing was performed with immunoSEQ multiplex PCR; in TCRdb, only in-frame clones are kept and a portion is missing. The profile shows under 350,000 clones, roughly 90% of them singletons. The sequencing sample was made of peripheral blood. Source of these receptors: a young woman with COVID-19, enrolled during active disease.

Only one count was recorded for this clone. CDR3 amino acids: CASSPTSGPSYEQYF. CDR3 bases: TGTGCCAGTAGTCCGACTAGCGGCCCCTCCTACGAGCAGTACTTC. This rearrangement joins TRBV19 to TRBJ2-7; TRBD2 aligns across 9 bases. Losses at the gene ends were 5 bases for V and 0 bases for J; bases not matched to a gene: 5. The CDR3 length is 15 residues. Germline loops: CDR1 LNHDA, CDR2 SQIVND (reference sequence).

In DNA form, the CDR3 reads TGTGCCAGTAGTATGATATCTGGACAGGGGGAATACGAGCAGTACTTC. It is translated as CASSMISGQGEYEQYF. This chain joins TRBV19 and TRBJ2-7; 10 nucleotides line up with TRBD1. The CDR3 runs to 16 residues. The junction had 9 bases not matched to a gene; V was cut back by 3 bases and J by 4 bases. The V gene's germline CDR1 is LNHDA and CDR2 SQIVND (reference sequence).

The chain uses TRBV2 and TRBJ2-1, with 8 bases aligning to TRBD1. The germline V gene encodes CDR1 SNHLY and CDR2 FYNNEI. The CDR3 length is 15 residues. Trimming removed 7 bases from V and 10 bases from J; junction bases left unmatched: 15. The CDR3 coding sequence is TGTGCCAGCACCCCAGGACAGGGCATTGGGGGGGAGCAGTTCTTC. Residues: CASTPGQGIGGEQFF.

The chain links TRBV30 to TRBJ2-7; D is possibly TRBD2 (6 bases). In germline, CDR1 is GTSNPN, CDR2 SVGIG (reference sequence). The CDR3 totals 13 residues. With 6 bases removed from V and 0 bases from J, the gap between germline ends came to 12 bases. The CDR3 DNA reads as TGTGCCTGTTTACCGGGACTCTCCTACGAGCAGTACTTC. As protein: CACLPGLSYEQYF.

The chain uses TRBV28 and TRBJ2-1, with 11 nucleotides matching TRBD2. The CDR3 consists of 16 residues. Germline V CDR1 and CDR2: MDHEN, SYDVKM. V gave up 6 bases and J gave up 4 bases; unmatched junction bases: 8. CDR3 DNA sequence: TGTGCCAGCAGACATTGGACTAGCGGGCCTTACAATGAGCAGTTCTTC. This gives the protein CASRHWTSGPYNEQFF.

V is TRBV5-4 and J is TRBJ1-4; no clear D. The germline V gene has CDR1 SGHNT and CDR2 YYREEE (reference sequence). V lost 4 bases and J 5 bases, leaving 12 bases between the germline ends. There are 14 residues in the CDR3. CDR3 nucleotide sequence: TGTGCCAGCAGCACACGCGGGTCCAATGAAAAACTGTTTTTT. This sequence encodes CASSTRGSNEKLFF.